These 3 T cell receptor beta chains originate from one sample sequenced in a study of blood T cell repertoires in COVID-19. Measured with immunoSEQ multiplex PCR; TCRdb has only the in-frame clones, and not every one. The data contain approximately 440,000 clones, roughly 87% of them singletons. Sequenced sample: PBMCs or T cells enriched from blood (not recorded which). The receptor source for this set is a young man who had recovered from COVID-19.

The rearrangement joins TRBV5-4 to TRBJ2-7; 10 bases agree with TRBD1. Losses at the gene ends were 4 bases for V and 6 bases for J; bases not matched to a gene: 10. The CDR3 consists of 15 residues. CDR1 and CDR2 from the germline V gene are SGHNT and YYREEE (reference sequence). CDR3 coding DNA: TGTGCCAGCAGCGGATCGGGGGACAGGGGCTTCGAGCAGTACTTC. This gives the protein CASSGSGDRGFEQYF.

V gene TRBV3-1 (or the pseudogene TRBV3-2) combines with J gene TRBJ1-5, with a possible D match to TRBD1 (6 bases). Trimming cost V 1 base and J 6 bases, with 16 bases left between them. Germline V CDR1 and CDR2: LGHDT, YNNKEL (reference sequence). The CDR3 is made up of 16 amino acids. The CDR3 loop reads CASSQGSGGKSQPQHF. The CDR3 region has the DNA TGTGCCAGCAGCCAAGGATCTGGGGGCAAAAGTCAGCCCCAGCATTTT.

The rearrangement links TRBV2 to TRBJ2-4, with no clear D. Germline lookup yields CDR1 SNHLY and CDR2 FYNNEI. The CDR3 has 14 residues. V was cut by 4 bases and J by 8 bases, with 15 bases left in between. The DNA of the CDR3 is TGTGCCAGCAGTGCCCCCCGAGACGGAGACATTCAGTACTTC. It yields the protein CASSAPRDGDIQYF.